Presented here are 12 T cell receptor beta chains from one specimen sequenced in a study of blood T cell repertoires in COVID-19. Using immunoSEQ multiplex PCR, the repertoire was profiled, and TCRdb retains in-frame clones only, with some absent. This sample has 200,000 to 300,000 clones, with less than 90% found just once. Sequencing was carried out using peripheral blood. The receptors were sampled from a young man with active or convalescent COVID-19.

CDR3 DNA: TGCGCCAGCAGCGCCGTAGGAGCTCAGAATGAAAAACTGTTTTTT. Protein product: CASSAVGAQNEKLFF. V gene TRBV4-1 combines with J gene TRBJ1-4; D remains ambiguous. CDR1 and CDR2 from the germline V gene are MGHRA and YSYEKL. With 5 bases removed from V and 5 bases from J, the gap between germline ends came to 15 bases. The CDR3 sequence is 15 residues long.

This chain connects TRBV5-4 to TRBJ1-2, with 7 bases that match TRBD1. Germline values: CDR1 SGHNT, CDR2 YYREEE (reference sequence). This CDR3 region has 13 residues. The V gene end was trimmed by 4 bases and the J gene end by 6 bases; junction bases not matched to a gene: 6. The CDR3 region has the DNA TGTGCCAGCAGCCCCGACAGGGATAATGGCTACACCTTC. Residues: CASSPDRDNGYTF.

The genes are TRBV30 and TRBJ2-3; 9 bases fit TRBD1. J gave up 3 bases and V 1 base, and 8 bases lay outside the gene matches. Per germline, CDR1 GTSNPN and CDR2 SVGIG (reference sequence). The CDR3 contains 16 residues. The CDR3 DNA follows: TGTGCCTGGAGTGGACCCGGGACAGGGTCAACAGATACGCAGTATTTT. It codes for CAWSGPGTGSTDTQYF.

This clone was seen just once. The chain recombines TRBV5-1 with TRBJ2-5; D might be TRBD1 (6 bases). CDR1 and CDR2 from the germline V gene are SGHRS and YFSETQ. This CDR3 comprises 16 residues. V was trimmed by 3 bases and J by 3 bases, leaving 18 bases between them. CDR3 bases: TGCGCCAGCAGCTCACCGGGACAAGGTAAAGAAGAGACCCAGTACTTC. As protein: CASSSPGQGKEETQYF.

The chain couples TRBV28 to TRBJ1-4; D possibly corresponds to TRBD1 (5 bases). CDR1 MDHEN and CDR2 SYDVKM come from the germline V gene. V was cut by 3 bases and J by 7 bases, with 12 bases left in between. The CDR3 has 14 amino acids. CDR3 coding DNA: TGTGCCAGCAGTTTCCCGGGGGGGAGTGAAAAACTGTTTTTT. This translates into CASSFPGGSEKLFF. Supplemented by reference TRBV28 and TRBJ1-4, the full variable domain reads DVKVTQSSRYLVKRTGEKVFLECVQDMDHENMFWYRQDPGLGLRLIYFSYDVKMKEKGDIPEGYSVSREKKERFSLILESASTNQTSMYLCASSFPGGSEKLFFGSGTQLSVL.

This clone occurred once. The chain couples TRBV21-1 to TRBJ1-2; the table names TRBD1, a call not compared with the DNA. TRBV21-1 is tagged as a pseudogene. The CDR3 length is 15 residues. CDR3 residues: CALDPTGQGLHGYTF. CDR3 nucleotides: TGTGCCCTGGACCCAACGGGACAGGGGTTACATGGCTACACCTTC.

The J gene is TRBJ1-1, the V gene TRBV13; a possible D gene is TRBD1 (6 bases). Looked up from germline, CDR1 is PRHDT and CDR2 is FYEKMQ (reference sequence). This CDR3 has 12 amino acids. Trimming removed 0 bases from V and 12 bases from J, with 11 bases in between. CDR3 in amino acids: CASSLGDRVSFF. The CDR3 nucleotides are TGTGCCAGCAGCTTAGGGGACAGAGTTTCTTTCTTT.

The V call is TRBV6-4, the J call TRBJ2-1, with D hard to call. Germline lookup yields CDR1 MRHNA and CDR2 SNTAGT. The CDR3 extends over 12 amino acids. The V and J ends lost 3 bases and 8 bases respectively, with 8 bases between them. CDR3 nucleotides: TGTGCCAGCAGTGAAGTAGTCTATGAGCAGTTCTTC. This gives the protein CASSEVVYEQFF.

The chain combines TRBV10-3 with TRBJ1-1; 9 bases agree with TRBD1. The trim removed 0 bases at V and 4 bases at J, leaving 6 bases unmatched. CDR1 and CDR2 (germline): ENHRY, SYGVKD. The CDR3 totals 16 residues. The CDR3 nucleotides read TGTGCCATCAGTGAGTCGACAGGGGGGAGGTTCACTGAAGCTTTCTTT. Protein sequence: CAISESTGGRFTEAFF.

The chain links TRBV6-5 to TRBJ1-4, with TRBD1 matching over 7 bases. This CDR3 is built from 15 residues. V trimming: 5 bases; J trimming: 6 bases; junction bases outside the gene matches: 9. The germline gives CDR1 MNHEY, CDR2 SVGAGI. The CDR3 sequence: CASSPPGQYHEKLFF. DNA for the CDR3: TGTGCCAGCAGTCCCCCGGGACAGTATCATGAAAAACTGTTTTTT.

The V gene is TRBV19, the J gene TRBJ1-5; TRBD1 aligns across 8 bases. The V gene end was trimmed by 2 bases and the J gene end by 2 bases; junction bases not matched to a gene: 5. This CDR3 has 16 residues. From germline, CDR1 is LNHDA and CDR2 SQIVND (reference sequence). CDR3 coding DNA: TGTGCCAGTAGTATAACCGGGACAGGAGGCAATCAGCCCCAGCATTTT. Translation gives CASSITGTGGNQPQHF.

The V and J genes are TRBV7-9 and TRBJ2-2, with 11 bases lining up with TRBD2. Trimming took 2 bases from V and 6 from J; bases not matched to a gene: 8. Germline assignment: CDR1 SEHNR and CDR2 FQNEAQ (reference sequence). The CDR3 covers 17 residues. The CDR3 loop reads CASSLTSGGLKSGELFF. For the CDR3, the DNA is TGTGCCAGCAGCTTAACTAGCGGGGGCCTTAAATCCGGGGAGCTGTTTTTT.